This TCR beta chain originates from a study of cytomegalovirus exposure and HLA in healthy donors. Only in-frame clones appear in the TCRdb table, and some are missing; sequencing was by immunoSEQ multiplex PCR. The data hold approximately 150,000 clones, with around 85% observed a single time. The CDR3 loop spans 15 amino acids. The ends were cut back, 0 bases at V and 2 bases at J, with 8 bases in the middle. In germline, CDR1 is MNHNS, CDR2 SASEGT. Sequenced: PBMCs. The chain links TRBV6-1 to TRBJ2-1, with a tentative D call TRBD1 (5 bases). The receptor's source is a man aged 25 to 45 in good health and CMV-seropositive. The CDR3 sequence is CASSEARQTYNEQFF. In DNA form, the CDR3 reads TGTGCCAGCAGTGAAGCGCGACAGACCTACAATGAGCAGTTCTTC.